This passage covers 13 T cell receptor beta chains from one sample sequenced in a study of OX40 agonist ivuxolimab in advanced cancers. Library preparation was by the immunoSEQ multiplex PCR assay. The table was pulled from immuneACCESS by TCRdb, which kept in-frame rearrangements only. Such tables lose some clones; where checked, under half of the loss comes from unresolved V genes, and the rest has no known cause. This sample holds 75,000 to 80,000 clones; approximately 84% were observed only once. The ten biggest clones cover approximately 4.6% of the sample. The material sequenced was CD4+ or CD8+ T cells sorted from blood, taken in a trial of the OX40 agonist ivuxolimab. The receptors here all came from an adult with an advanced solid tumor such as melanoma, head and neck, liver or kidney cancer.

The chain combines TRBV7-2 with TRBJ2-2; D remains ambiguous. The CDR3 contains 13 residues. CDR1 and CDR2 from the germline V gene are SGHTA and FQGNSA. The germline V and J ends were trimmed by 1 base and 7 bases, with 7 bases remaining between them. The chain's CDR3 is CASSLGVGGELFF. CDR3 DNA sequence: TGTGCCAGCAGCTTAGGGGTGGGCGGGGAGCTGTTTTTT.

The chain has TRBV5-1 and TRBJ1-2; 7 bases line up with TRBD1. V dropped 4 bases and J dropped 5; count of bases not matched to a gene: 8. CDR1 SGHRS and CDR2 YFSETQ come from the germline V gene. The length of the CDR3 is 14 residues. The CDR3 bases are TGCGCCAGCAGCGCGGGGACAGCAGGGTATGGCTACACCTTC. Its translation is CASSAGTAGYGYTF.

This chain uses TRBV27 with TRBJ1-1; D remains ambiguous. V was clipped by 5 bases and J by 0 bases, with 13 bases between them. This CDR3 contains 15 residues. CDR1 is MNHEY, CDR2 SMNVEV, per germline (reference sequence). Here the CDR3 reads CASSKLGSMNTEAFF. In nucleotides, the CDR3 is TGTGCCAGCAGTAAGCTGGGGAGCATGAACACTGAAGCTTTCTTT.

The chain carries TRBV25-1 and TRBJ1-2, with D possibly matching TRBD1 (6 bases). The CDR3 has 15 residues. The V gene lost 3 bases and the J gene lost 5 bases, with 16 bases spanning the gap. Germline V CDR1 and CDR2: MGHDK, SYGVNS. Here the CDR3 reads CASSDEATGKYGYTF. DNA for the CDR3: TGTGCCAGCAGTGACGAAGCAACAGGGAAATATGGCTACACCTTC.

The rearrangement joins TRBV4-1 to TRBJ2-5, with D uncertain. Per germline, CDR1 MGHRA and CDR2 YSYEKL. CDR3 length: 15 amino acids. V was trimmed by 1 base and J by 2 bases, leaving 11 bases between them. CDR3: CASSQAGVFQETQYF. Written as DNA, the CDR3 is TGCGCCAGCAGCCAAGCTGGGGTGTTTCAAGAGACCCAGTACTTC.

Comments on this clone: A junction end diverges from the germline sequence, so it may reflect a read error. The genes are TRBV5-1 and TRBJ2-5; 7 bases are a match to TRBD2. The CDR3 totals 17 residues. Per germline, CDR1 SGHRS and CDR2 YFSETQ. The CDR3 nucleotides read TGCGCCAGCAGCACTGGGGGGGAGGCGCCCACCAGCACCACTCGAAACTTC. Translation gives CASSTGGEAPTSTTRNF.

This chain links TRBV5-1 with TRBJ2-1, with TRBD2 identical over 13 bases. The CDR3 sequence is 17 residues long. V trimming: 1 base; J trimming: 6 bases; junction bases outside the gene matches: 7. The germline V gene encodes CDR1 SGHRS and CDR2 YFSETQ. As DNA, the CDR3 is TGCGCCAGCAGCTTGTACCCGCGGACTAGCGGGAGCAATGAGCAGTTCTTC. Its translation: CASSLYPRTSGSNEQFF.

CDR3 region: CASSDGTGGGELFF. CDR3 coding DNA: TGTGCCAGCAGTGATGGGACAGGGGGCGGGGAGCTGTTTTTT. The chain carries TRBV6-4 and TRBJ2-2; 11 bases fit TRBD1. J gave up 7 bases and V 3 bases, and 1 base lay outside the gene matches. Germline V gives CDR1 MRHNA, CDR2 SNTAGT. This CDR3 is 14 amino acids long.

This rearrangement joins TRBV2 to TRBJ1-2; 8 nucleotides align to TRBD1. The CDR3 covers 13 residues. V gave up 4 bases and J gave up 7 bases; unmatched junction bases: 5. Germline V lookup: CDR1 SNHLY, CDR2 FYNNEI. The CDR3 DNA reads as TGTGCCAGCAGTGTGCAGGGGGCGCCTGGCTACACCTTC. It yields the protein CASSVQGAPGYTF. The variable domain in full, with the rest retrieved from reference TRBV2 and TRBJ1-2, is EPEVTQTPSHQVTQMGQEVILRCVPISNHLYFYWYRQILGQKVEFLVSFYNNEISEKSEIFDDQFSVERPDGSNFTLKIRSTKLEDSAMYFCASSVQGAPGYTFGSGTRLTVV.

A remark on this clone: A junction boundary mismatches the germline segment, possibly from a read error. The rearrangement joins TRBV6-6 to TRBJ1-1, with D perhaps TRBD1 (6 bases). Germline lookup yields CDR1 MNHNY and CDR2 SVGAGI (reference sequence). CDR3 length: 12 residues. CDR3 DNA sequence: TGTGCCAGCAGTCACACCGTCCTAGGGGGGGCGTTT. This codes for CASSHTVLGGAF.

This clone was counted between two and nine times. This chain links TRBV19 with TRBJ1-5, with D hard to call. Germline-derived CDR1 and CDR2 are LNHDA and SQIVND (reference sequence). CDR3 length: 15 residues. Trimming left V 7 bases short and J 4 bases short, with 17 bases between. CDR3 region: CASNSQEGWNQPQHF. For the CDR3, the DNA is TGTGCCAGTAATTCTCAAGAGGGTTGGAATCAGCCCCAGCATTTT.

The chain carries TRBV7-9 and TRBJ1-1, with 7 bases fitting TRBD1. The CDR3 consists of 13 residues. Germline V lookup: CDR1 SEHNR, CDR2 FQNEAQ (reference sequence). V lost 6 bases and J lost 3; bases outside the gene matches: 4. This chain's CDR3 is CASRDRAYTEAFF. Written as DNA, the CDR3 is TGTGCCAGCAGAGACAGGGCGTACACTGAAGCTTTCTTT.

The rearrangement joins TRBV19 to TRBJ2-2; a weak D match, TRBD1 (6 bases). V lost 7 bases and J 7 bases, leaving 13 bases between the germline ends. CDR1 LNHDA and CDR2 SQIVND come from the germline V gene (reference sequence). This CDR3 has 13 residues. The CDR3 nucleotides are TGTGCCAGTAAACAGGGATTAATCGGGGAGCTGTTTTTT. Protein sequence: CASKQGLIGELFF.